The sequence of this T cell receptor (beta chain) was determined in a study of blood T cell repertoires in COVID-19 (dated by TCRdb to 2020 to 2022). At the level of the whole study: Collaborator samples came from the United States, Italy and Spain and covered acute and convalescent phases of COVID-19. The material from the prospective study consisted of cDNA or gDNA derived from T cells, B-cell-depleted T cells, or PBMCs. The dataset comprised deeply sampled blood TCRbeta repertoires from subjects exposed to, actively infected with, or recovered from COVID-19. The repertoires were released in a freely available public database meant as a resource for research on the immune response to SARS-CoV-2. Samples came from the ongoing ImmuneRACE study (first 160 participants) plus 1,254 subjects from 6 global collaborators. A de-identified subject ID, COVID-19 status, age in years and sex were almost always included in the sample metadata. Where HLA class I and class II types were available, the types were taken from metadata supplied by the sample provider, not from assay-based typing.

Each collaborating institution followed its own protocols to collect whole blood in K2EDTA tubes. For TCRbeta analysis, collaborators shipped samples in one of three forms: frozen whole blood, isolated PBMCs, or DNA extracted from either of those sample types. This clone was found once. Its antigen is currently not known. No per-base quality is available; no much larger clone lies one base away. Results the study describes overall, beyond this receptor: The quantity of clinical and demographic metadata differed by source and by participant and was supplied without curation.

TCRbeta CDR3 regions were amplified from genomic DNA by means of the immunoSEQ Assay, a bias-controlled multiplex PCR. The authors processed their data as follows. Within the assay, amplification of reference gene primers was used to estimate how many nucleated cells each sample contained. Sequence reads were collapsed and filtered to measure the absolute abundance of every unique TCRbeta CDR3 rearrangement. Productive Simpson clonality was computed per sample as the square root of Simpson's diversity index over productive rearrangements. The table was pulled from immuneACCESS by TCRdb, which kept in-frame rearrangements only. Such tables lose some clones; where checked, under half of the loss comes from unresolved V genes, and the rest has no known cause. V and J calls and clone size come straight from that table; D and trimming were deduced from the DNA. Here the sample has 250,000 or so clones; about four fifths occur a single time. Of the sample, roughly 10% falls within the top ten clones.

The CDR3 contains 17 residues, cysteine and phenylalanine counted. Left in the record is the CDR3 DNA by itself, 51 bases read in frame from the first base. Trimming leaves V shorter by 0 bases and J shorter by 3 bases, with the junction holding 8 bases beyond the gene matches. The germline V gene sets CDR1 to SGHDT and CDR2 to YYEEEE. Material: peripheral blood. This sequence uses TRBV5-6 and TRBJ2-2; 7 junctional bases match TRBD1. The origin of this receptor is a man aged 80 or over with acute or convalescent COVID-19. CDR3 loop: CASSLVATGADTGELFF. The DNA sequence is TGTGCCAGCAGCTTGGTAGCCACAGGGGCCGACACCGGGGAGCTGTTTTTT.